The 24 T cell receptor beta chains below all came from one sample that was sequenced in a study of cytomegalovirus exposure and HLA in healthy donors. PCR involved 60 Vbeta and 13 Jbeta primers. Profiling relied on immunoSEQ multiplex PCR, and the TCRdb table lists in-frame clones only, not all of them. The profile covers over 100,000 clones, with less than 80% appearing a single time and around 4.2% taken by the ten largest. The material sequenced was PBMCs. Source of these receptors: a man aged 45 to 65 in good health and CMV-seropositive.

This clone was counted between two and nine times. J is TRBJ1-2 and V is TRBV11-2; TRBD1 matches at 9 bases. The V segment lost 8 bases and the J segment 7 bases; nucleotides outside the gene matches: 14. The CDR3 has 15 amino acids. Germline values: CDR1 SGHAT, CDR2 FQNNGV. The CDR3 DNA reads TGTGCCAGCCGCATTCCGGGACAGGGTTATCTTGGCTACACCTTC. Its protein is CASRIPGQGYLGYTF.

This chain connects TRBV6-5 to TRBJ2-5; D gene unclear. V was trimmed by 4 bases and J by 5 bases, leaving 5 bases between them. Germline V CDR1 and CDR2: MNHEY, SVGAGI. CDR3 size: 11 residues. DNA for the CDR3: TGTGCCAGCAGTTGGCAGGAGACCCAGTACTTC. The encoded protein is CASSWQETQYF.

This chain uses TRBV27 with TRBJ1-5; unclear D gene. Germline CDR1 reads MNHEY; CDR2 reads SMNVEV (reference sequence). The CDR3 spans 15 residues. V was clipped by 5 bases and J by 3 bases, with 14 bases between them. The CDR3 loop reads CASSPTTLPNQPQHF. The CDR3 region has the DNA TGTGCCAGCAGTCCTACGACTCTGCCCAATCAGCCCCAGCATTTT.

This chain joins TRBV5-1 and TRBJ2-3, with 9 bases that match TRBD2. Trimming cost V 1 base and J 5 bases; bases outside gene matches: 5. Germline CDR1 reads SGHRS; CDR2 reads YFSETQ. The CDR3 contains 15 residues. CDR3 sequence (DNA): TGCGCCAGCAGCTTGTCGGTAGCGGGAGTAGATACGCAGTATTTT. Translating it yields CASSLSVAGVDTQYF.

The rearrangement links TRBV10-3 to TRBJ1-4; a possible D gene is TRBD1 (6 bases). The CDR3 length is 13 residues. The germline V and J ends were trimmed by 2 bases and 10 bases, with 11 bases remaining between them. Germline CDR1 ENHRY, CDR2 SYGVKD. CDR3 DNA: TGTGCCATCAGTGAGGGGGGCCGCGGAAAACTGTTTTTT. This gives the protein CAISEGGRGKLFF.

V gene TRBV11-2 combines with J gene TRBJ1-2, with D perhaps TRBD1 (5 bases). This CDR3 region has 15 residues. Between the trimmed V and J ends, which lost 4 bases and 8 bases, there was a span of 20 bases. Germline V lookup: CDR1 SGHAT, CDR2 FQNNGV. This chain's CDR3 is CASSSTRDSGGGYTF. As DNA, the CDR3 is TGTGCCAGCAGCTCTACCCGGGACTCCGGAGGCGGCTACACCTTC.

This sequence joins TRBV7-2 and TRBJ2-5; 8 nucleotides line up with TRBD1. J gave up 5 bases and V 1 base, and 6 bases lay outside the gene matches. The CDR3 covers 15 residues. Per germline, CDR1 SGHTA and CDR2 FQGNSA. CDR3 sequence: CASSLGSGGRETQYF. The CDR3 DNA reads TGTGCCAGCAGCTTAGGGTCAGGGGGCCGTGAGACCCAGTACTTC.

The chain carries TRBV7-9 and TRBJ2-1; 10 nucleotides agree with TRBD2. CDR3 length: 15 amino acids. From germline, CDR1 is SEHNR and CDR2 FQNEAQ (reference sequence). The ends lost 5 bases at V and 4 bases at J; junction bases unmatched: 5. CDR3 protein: CASSERTSGYNEQFF. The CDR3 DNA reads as TGTGCCAGCAGCGAGAGGACTAGCGGATACAATGAGCAGTTCTTC. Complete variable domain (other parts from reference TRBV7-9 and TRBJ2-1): DTGVSQNPRHKITKRGQNVTFRCDPISEHNRLYWYRQTLGQGPEFLTYFQNEAQLEKSRLLSDRFSAERPKGSFSTLEIQRTEQGDSAMYLCASSERTSGYNEQFFGPGTRLTVL.

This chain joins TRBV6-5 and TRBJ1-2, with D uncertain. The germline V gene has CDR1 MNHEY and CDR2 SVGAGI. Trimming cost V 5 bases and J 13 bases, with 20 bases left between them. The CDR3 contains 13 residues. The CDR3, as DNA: TGTGCCAGCAGTCCCATAACCGCCACGGTATCCACCTTC. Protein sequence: CASSPITATVSTF.

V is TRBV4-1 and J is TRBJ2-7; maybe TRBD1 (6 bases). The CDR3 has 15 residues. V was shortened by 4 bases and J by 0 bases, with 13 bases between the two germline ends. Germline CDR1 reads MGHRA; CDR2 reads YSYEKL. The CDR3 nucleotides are TGCGCCAGCAGCCTACAGGGCCTCAGCTCCTACGAGCAGTACTTC. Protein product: CASSLQGLSSYEQYF.

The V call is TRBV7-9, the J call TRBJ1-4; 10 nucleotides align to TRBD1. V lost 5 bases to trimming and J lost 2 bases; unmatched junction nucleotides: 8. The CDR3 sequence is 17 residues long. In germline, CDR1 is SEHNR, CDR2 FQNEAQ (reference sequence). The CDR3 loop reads CASSAIDRGLTNEKLFF. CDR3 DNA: TGTGCCAGCAGCGCGATCGACAGGGGGCTGACTAATGAAAAACTGTTTTTT.

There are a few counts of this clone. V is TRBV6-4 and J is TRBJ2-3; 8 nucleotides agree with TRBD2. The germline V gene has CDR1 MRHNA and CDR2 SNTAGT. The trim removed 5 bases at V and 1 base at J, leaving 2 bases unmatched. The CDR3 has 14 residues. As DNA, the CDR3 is TGTGCCAGCAGTCCGACTAGCGGCACAGATACGCAGTATTTT. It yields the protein CASSPTSGTDTQYF.

CDR3 DNA: TGTGCCAGCAGTCTAACAGGGTCCCGCAACGGCTACGGCTACACCTTC. Its protein is CASSLTGSRNGYGYTF. V and J are TRBV2 and TRBJ1-2; D might be TRBD1 (6 bases). V gave up 5 bases and J gave up 8 bases, with 24 bases separating them. Germline loops: CDR1 SNHLY, CDR2 FYNNEI. The CDR3 loop spans 16 amino acids. The whole variable domain, remainder taken from reference TRBV2 and TRBJ1-2, is EPEVTQTPSHQVTQMGQEVILRCVPISNHLYFYWYRQILGQKVEFLVSFYNNEISEKSEIFDDQFSVERPDGSNFTLKIRSTKLEDSAMYFCASSLTGSRNGYGYTFGSGTRLTVV.

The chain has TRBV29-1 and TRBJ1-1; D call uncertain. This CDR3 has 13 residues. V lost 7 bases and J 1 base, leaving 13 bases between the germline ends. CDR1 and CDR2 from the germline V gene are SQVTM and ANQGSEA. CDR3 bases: TGCAGCGCAGATCAAGCAGGGAACACTGAAGCTTTCTTT. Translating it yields CSADQAGNTEAFF.

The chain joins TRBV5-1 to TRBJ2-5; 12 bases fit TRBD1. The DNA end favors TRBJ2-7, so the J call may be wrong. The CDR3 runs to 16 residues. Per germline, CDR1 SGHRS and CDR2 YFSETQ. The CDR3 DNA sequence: TGCGCCAGCAGCTTGGGTCCCGGGACAGGGGGCAACGAGCAGTACTTC. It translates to CASSLGPGTGGNEQYF.

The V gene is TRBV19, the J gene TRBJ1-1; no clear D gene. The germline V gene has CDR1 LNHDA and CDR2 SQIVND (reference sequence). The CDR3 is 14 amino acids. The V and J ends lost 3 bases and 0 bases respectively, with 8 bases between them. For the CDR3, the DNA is TGTGCCAGTAGTATTTCACAGCTGAACACTGAAGCTTTCTTT. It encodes CASSISQLNTEAFF.

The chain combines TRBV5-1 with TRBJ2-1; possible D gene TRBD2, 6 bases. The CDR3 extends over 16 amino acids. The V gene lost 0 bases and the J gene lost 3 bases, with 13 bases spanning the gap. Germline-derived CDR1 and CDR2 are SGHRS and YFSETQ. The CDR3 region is CASSLAAASVYNEQFF. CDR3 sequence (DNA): TGCGCCAGCAGCTTGGCCGCGGCTAGCGTCTACAATGAGCAGTTCTTC.

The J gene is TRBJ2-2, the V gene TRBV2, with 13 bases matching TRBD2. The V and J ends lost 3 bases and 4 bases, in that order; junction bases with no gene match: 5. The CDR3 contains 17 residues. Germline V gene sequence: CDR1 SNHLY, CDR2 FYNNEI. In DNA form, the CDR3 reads TGTGCCAGCAGTGATGGCGGACTAGCGGGAGTCACCGGGGAGCTGTTTTTT. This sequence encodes CASSDGGLAGVTGELFF.

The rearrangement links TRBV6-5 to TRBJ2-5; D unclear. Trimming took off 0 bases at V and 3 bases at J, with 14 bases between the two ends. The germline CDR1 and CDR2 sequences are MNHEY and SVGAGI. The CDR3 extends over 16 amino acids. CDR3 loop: CASSYSNTLAEETQYF. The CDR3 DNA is TGTGCCAGCAGTTACTCGAATACTCTCGCTGAAGAGACCCAGTACTTC.

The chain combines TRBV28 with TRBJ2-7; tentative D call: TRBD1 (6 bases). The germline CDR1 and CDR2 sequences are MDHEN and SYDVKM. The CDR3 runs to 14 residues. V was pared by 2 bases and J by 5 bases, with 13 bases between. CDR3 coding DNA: TGTGCCAGCAGTTTAATACAGGGCCGGGACGAGCAGTACTTC. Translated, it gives CASSLIQGRDEQYF.

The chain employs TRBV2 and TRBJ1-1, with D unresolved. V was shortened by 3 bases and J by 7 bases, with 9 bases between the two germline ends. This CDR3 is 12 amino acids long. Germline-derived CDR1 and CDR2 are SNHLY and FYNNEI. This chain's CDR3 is CASSDRQNEAFF. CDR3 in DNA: TGTGCCAGCAGTGACAGGCAGAATGAAGCTTTCTTT.

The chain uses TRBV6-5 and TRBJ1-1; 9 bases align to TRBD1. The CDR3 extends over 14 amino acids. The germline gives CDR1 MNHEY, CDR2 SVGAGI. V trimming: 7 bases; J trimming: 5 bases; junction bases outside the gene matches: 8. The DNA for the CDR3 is TGTGCCAGCACCGGACAGGGGAGAGAAACTGAAGCTTTCTTT. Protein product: CASTGQGRETEAFF.

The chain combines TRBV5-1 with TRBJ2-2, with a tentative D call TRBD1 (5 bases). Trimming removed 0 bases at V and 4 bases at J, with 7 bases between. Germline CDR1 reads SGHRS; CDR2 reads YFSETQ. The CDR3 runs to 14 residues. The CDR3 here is CASSLERGTGELFF. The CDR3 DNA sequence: TGCGCCAGCAGCTTGGAAAGGGGCACCGGGGAGCTGTTTTTT.

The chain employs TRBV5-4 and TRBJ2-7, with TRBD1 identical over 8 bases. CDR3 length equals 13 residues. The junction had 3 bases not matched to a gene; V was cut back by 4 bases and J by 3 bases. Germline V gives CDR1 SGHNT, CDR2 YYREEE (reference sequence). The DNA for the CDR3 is TGTGCCAGCAGCGGAACAGGGGGCTACGAGCAGTACTTC. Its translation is CASSGTGGYEQYF.